This TCR beta chain was sequenced in a study of cytomegalovirus exposure and HLA in healthy donors. Findings and caveats of the study: Follow-up analysis found HLA locus-dependent TCR association rates, highest for DRB1 and lowest for HLA-C. For most TCR beta V segments, an earlier analysis put the productive rate at about 87% or about 30% of the time.

13 Jbeta primers and 60 Vbeta primers were used for the PCR. Clones were sequenced by immunoSEQ multiplex PCR, and TCRdb holds only the in-frame ones, with some missing. The table includes about 180,000 clones, about 80% detected once. This clone has only a few counts. The antigen is undetermined. The source material was PBMCs. This clonotype originated in a woman aged 45-59 years in good health and CMV-seronegative.

The CDR3 DNA follows: TGTGCCAGCACCACAATGGGACTGAGCACAGATACGCAGTATTTT. Translated: CASTTMGLSTDTQYF. This rearrangement joins TRBV28 to TRBJ2-3, with D perhaps TRBD2 (6 bases). Germline V gene sequence: CDR1 MDHEN, CDR2 SYDVKM. The V gene lost 7 bases and the J gene lost 0 bases, with 14 bases spanning the gap. The CDR3 spans 15 residues.